This TCR beta chain was recorded in a study of identical twins. Study findings and constraints: Within cord blood, abundant beta clonotypes carried fewer insertions, but memory repertoires showed no such trend.

As concerns this clonotype: The antigen is not known.

A universal primer site was added by template switching, and unique molecular identifiers were carried by the cDNA. TCRdb fed the 5' RACE reads into MiXCR, producing one record per CDR3 protein. The table lists 1.5 million to 2 million distinct CDR3 sequences, under 35% of them singletons, with about 0.27% in the top ten. After removal of 6 bases from V and 0 bases from J, the junction contained 10 bases not matched to a gene. CDR3 size: 17 residues. Germline values: CDR1 SQVTM, CDR2 ANQGSEA. This TCR was sampled from a newborn girl in good health. The J gene is TRBJ2-1, the V gene TRBV29-1; 11 bases match TRBD2. Sequencing was performed on cord blood. The CDR3 DNA is TGCAGCGTCCCGCCTAGCGGGGGGTCGAGCTCCTACAATGAGCAGTTCTTC. Translated: CSVPPSGGSSSYNEQFF.